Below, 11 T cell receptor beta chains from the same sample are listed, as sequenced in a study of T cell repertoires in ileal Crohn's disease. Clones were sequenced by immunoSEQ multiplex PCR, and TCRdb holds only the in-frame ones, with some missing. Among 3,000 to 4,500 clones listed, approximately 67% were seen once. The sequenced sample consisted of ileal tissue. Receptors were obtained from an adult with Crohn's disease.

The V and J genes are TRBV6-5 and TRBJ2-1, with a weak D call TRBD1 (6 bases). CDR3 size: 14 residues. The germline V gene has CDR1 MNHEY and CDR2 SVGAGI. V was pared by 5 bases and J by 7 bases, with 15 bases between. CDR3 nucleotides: TGTGCCAGCAGTCCGACCCCTACAGGGAATGAGCAGTTCTTC. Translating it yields CASSPTPTGNEQFF.

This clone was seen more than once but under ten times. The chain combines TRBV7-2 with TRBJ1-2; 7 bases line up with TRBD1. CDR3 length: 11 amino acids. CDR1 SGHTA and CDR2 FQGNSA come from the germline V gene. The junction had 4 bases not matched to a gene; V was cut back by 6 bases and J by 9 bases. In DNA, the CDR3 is TGTGCCAGCAGTACGGGACAGCGCTACACCTTC. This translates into CASSTGQRYTF. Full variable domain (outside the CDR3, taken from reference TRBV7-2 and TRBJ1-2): GAGVSQSPSNKVTEKGKDVELRCDPISGHTALYWYRQSLGQGLEFLIYFQGNSAPDKSGLPSDRFSAERTGGSVSTLTIQRTQQEDSAVYLCASSTGQRYTFGSGTRLTVV.

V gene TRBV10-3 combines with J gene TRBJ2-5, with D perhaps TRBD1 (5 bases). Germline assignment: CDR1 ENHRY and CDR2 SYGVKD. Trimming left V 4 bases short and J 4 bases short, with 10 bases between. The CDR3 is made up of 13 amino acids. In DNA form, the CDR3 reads TGTGCCATCAGTGTCTCAGGGTTAGAGACCCAGTACTTC. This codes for CAISVSGLETQYF.

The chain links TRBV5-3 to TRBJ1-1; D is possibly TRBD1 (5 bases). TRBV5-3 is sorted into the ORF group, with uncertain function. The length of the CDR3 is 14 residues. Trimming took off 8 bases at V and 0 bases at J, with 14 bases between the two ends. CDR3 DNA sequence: TGTGCCAGCGCCACAGGAGCCTTGAACACTGAAGCTTTCTTT. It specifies CASATGALNTEAFF.

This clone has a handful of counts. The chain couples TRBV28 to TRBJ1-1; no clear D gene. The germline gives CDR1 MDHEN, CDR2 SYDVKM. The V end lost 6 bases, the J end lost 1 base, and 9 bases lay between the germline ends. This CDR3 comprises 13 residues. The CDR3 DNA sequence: TGTGCCAGCAGCCGTTACAAGAACACTGAAGCTTTCTTT. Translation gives CASSRYKNTEAFF. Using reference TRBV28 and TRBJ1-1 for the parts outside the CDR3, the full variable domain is DVKVTQSSRYLVKRTGEKVFLECVQDMDHENMFWYRQDPGLGLRLIYFSYDVKMKEKGDIPEGYSVSREKKERFSLILESASTNQTSMYLCASSRYKNTEAFFGQGTRLTVV.

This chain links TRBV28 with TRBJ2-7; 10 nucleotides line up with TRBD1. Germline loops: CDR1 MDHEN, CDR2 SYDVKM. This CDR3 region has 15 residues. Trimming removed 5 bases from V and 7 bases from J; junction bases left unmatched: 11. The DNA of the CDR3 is TGTGCCAGCAGTGCTCCGACAGGGGGCGCGTTTGAGCAGTACTTC. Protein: CASSAPTGGAFEQYF.

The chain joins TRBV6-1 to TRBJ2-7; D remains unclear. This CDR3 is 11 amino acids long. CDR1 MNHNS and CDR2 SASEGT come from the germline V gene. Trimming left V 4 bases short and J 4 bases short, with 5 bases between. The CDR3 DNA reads TGTGCCAGCAGTGCGCGGTACGAGCAGTACGTC. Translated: CASSARYEQYV.

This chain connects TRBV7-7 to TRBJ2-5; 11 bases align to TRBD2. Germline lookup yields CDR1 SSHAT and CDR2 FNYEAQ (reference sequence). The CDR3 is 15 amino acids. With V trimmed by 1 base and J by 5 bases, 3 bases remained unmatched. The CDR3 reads CASSLETSGVETQYF. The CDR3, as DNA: TGTGCCAGCAGCTTAGAGACTAGCGGGGTCGAGACCCAGTACTTC.

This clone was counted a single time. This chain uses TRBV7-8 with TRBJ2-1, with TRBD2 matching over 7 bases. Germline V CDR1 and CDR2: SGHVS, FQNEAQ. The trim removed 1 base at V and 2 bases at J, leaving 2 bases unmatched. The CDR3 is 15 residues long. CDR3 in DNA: TGTGCCAGCAGCTTAGGGACTAGTACCTACAATGAGCAGTTCTTC. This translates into CASSLGTSTYNEQFF.

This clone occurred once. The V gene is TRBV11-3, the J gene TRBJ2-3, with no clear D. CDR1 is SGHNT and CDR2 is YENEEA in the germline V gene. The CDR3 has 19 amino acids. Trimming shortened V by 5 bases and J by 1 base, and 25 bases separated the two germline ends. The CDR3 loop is CASSPNHEGRWLGTDTQYF. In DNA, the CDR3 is TGTGCCAGCAGCCCAAATCACGAAGGTCGGTGGCTAGGCACAGATACGCAGTATTTT.

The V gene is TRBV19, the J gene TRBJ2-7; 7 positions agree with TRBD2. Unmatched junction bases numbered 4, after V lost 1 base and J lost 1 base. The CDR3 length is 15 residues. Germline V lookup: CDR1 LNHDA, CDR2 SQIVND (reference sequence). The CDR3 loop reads CASSIGDGGSYEQYF. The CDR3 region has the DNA TGTGCCAGTAGTATAGGGGACGGGGGGTCCTACGAGCAGTACTTC.